Included here is one TCR beta chain sequence, with context. The antigen remains undetermined. The CDR3 loop spans 15 amino acids. Trimming removed 4 bases at V and 0 bases at J, with 12 bases between. Germline CDR1 SGHAT, CDR2 FQNNGV. Sample-barcoded 5' priming and a J-beta primer mix drove a second PCR of about 6 to 12 cycles. Using its own MiXCR run on the 5' RACE reads, TCRdb lists one record per CDR3 protein. The repertoire holds hundreds of thousands of distinct CDR3 sequences, with 58% as singletons. Every sample had a minimum of 6 million PBMCs isolated. This sample stems from a study of blood T cells in healthy people across ages. Study-wide context: Per two T cells, template switching captured roughly one barcoded beta molecule. Study-wide results and limits: Nothing was known about donor CMV status, and this possibly confounded expanded clonotype changes. The study found more naive CD4+ cells and higher diversity in long-lived than aged donors.

Sequencing was carried out using blood. This chain links TRBV11-2 with TRBJ2-5; D unclear. This clonotype was obtained from a young man in good health. The CDR3 bases are TGTGCCAGCAGCTACGAAGCCCTGTACCAAGAGACCCAGTACTTC. This codes for CASSYEALYQETQYF.